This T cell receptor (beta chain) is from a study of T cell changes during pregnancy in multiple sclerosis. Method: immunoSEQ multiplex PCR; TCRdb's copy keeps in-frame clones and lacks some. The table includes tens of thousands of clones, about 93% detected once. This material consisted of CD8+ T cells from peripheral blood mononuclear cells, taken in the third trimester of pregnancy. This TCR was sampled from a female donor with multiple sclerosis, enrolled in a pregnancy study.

CDR3 DNA: TGTGCCAGCAGCTTATGGTTTAGGCCTCCGGGACAGGGGGAAGAGACCCAGTACTTC. Protein sequence: CASSLWFRPPGQGEETQYF. This rearrangement joins TRBV7-6 to TRBJ2-5; 11 bases line up with TRBD1. CDR1 and CDR2 (germline): SGHVS, FNYEAQ. The CDR3 runs 19 residues. V dropped 2 bases and J dropped 3; count of bases not matched to a gene: 14. Complete variable domain (other parts from reference TRBV7-6 and TRBJ2-5): GAGVSQSPRYKVTKRGQDVALRCDPISGHVSLYWYRQALGQGPEFLTYFNYEAQQDKSGLPNDRFSAERPEGSISTLTIQRTEQRDSAMYRCASSLWFRPPGQGEETQYFGPGTRLLVL.